The subject of this entry is one TCR beta chain. The data are from a study of blood T cell repertoires in COVID-19. Across the study: Spain, Italy and the United States supplied samples that represented acute and convalescent COVID-19.

Clones were sequenced by immunoSEQ multiplex PCR, and TCRdb holds only the in-frame ones, with some missing. This table has under 95,000 clones, 83% appearing once. CDR1 is LGHNA, CDR2 YNFKEQ, per germline. This CDR3 region has 18 residues. The J segment lost 3 bases and the V segment lost 4 bases, leaving 10 bases of the junction unmatched. V usage is TRBV4-2 and J usage is TRBJ1-6, with TRBD1 matching over 9 bases. Sequencing was done on a sample of peripheral blood. This sequence was found in a woman at least 80 years old with acute or convalescent COVID-19. CDR3 protein: CASSLARQGEIYNSPLHF. CDR3 coding DNA: TGTGCCAGCAGCCTCGCGAGACAGGGGGAGATCTATAATTCACCCCTCCACTTT.